This is a list of T cell receptor beta chains from one sample in a study of blood T cell repertoires in COVID-19. The assay was immunoSEQ multiplex PCR, and TCRdb's table has in-frame clones only and misses some. This repertoire shows roughly 200,000 clones, under 90% found once; its top ten account for about 4.8%. The source material was PBMCs or T cells enriched from blood (not recorded which). The receptors here all came from a woman aged 45 to 65 who had been exposed to COVID-19. The CDR3 runs from the conserved cysteine through the conserved F or W. The order of the fields is D gene, V gene, J gene, clone size, CDR3 protein, CDR3 DNA. A D gene is named only where the DNA matches it firmly. Clone size is not always given. Where it is, it says once, few, many or a class for expanded clones.

D: .; V: TRBV6-5; J: TRBJ2-7; size: few; CDR3: CASRSPLAPYEQYF; DNA: TGTGCCAGCAGATCACCCCTAGCCCCCTACGAGCAGTACTTC
D: TRBD2; V: TRBV3-1/TRBV3-2; J: TRBJ2-7; size: .; CDR3: CASSQEGASGVYEQYF; DNA: TGTGCCAGCAGCCAAGAGGGTGCTAGCGGGGTCTACGAGCAGTACTTC
D: .; V: TRBV5-1; J: TRBJ1-1; size: .; CDR3: CASSSGVETEAFF; DNA: TGCGCCAGCAGCTCAGGGGTAGAGACTGAAGCTTTCTTT
D: .; V: TRBV12-3/TRBV12-4; J: TRBJ2-1; size: few; CDR3: CASSPTMGHEQFF; DNA: TGTGCCAGCAGTCCTACTATGGGGCATGAGCAGTTCTTC
D: .; V: TRBV7-8; J: TRBJ2-2; size: .; CDR3: CAGHRFTGELFF; DNA: TGTGCCGGTCACAGATTCACCGGGGAGCTGTTTTTT
D: .; V: TRBV3-1/TRBV3-2; J: TRBJ1-2; size: once; CDR3: CASSQGGSRATF; DNA: TGTGCCAGCAGCCAAGGTGGGTCCAGGGCGACCTTC
D: .; V: TRBV12-3/TRBV12-4; J: TRBJ2-5; size: .; CDR3: CASSLILQETQYF; DNA: TGTGCCAGCAGTTTGATACTGCAAGAGACCCAGTACTTC
D: .; V: TRBV2; J: TRBJ1-1; size: .; CDR3: CASRPRGQGGTEAFF; DNA: TGTGCCAGCAGACCGCGGGGGCAGGGTGGCACTGAAGCTTTCTTT
D: TRBD2; V: TRBV7-9; J: TRBJ2-1; size: .; CDR3: CASSLDGLAGGGNEQFF; DNA: TGTGCCAGCAGCTTAGACGGACTAGCGGGGGGAGGGAATGAGCAGTTCTTC
D: .; V: TRBV9; J: TRBJ2-6; size: once; CDR3: CASSVAGVIGANVLTF; DNA: TGTGCCAGCAGCGTAGCGGGGGTGATTGGGGCCAACGTCCTGACTTTC
D: .; V: TRBV10-3; J: TRBJ1-2; size: .; CDR3: CAISETGLWTQGNNYGYTF; DNA: TGTGCCATCAGTGAGACAGGCCTCTGGACGCAAGGGAATAACTATGGCTACACCTTC
D: .; V: TRBV5-6; J: TRBJ1-5; size: .; CDR3: CASSTQTRGNQPQHF; DNA: TGTGCCAGCAGCACCCAAACTCGGGGGAATCAGCCCCAGCATTTT
D: TRBD1; V: TRBV9; J: TRBJ1-3; size: .; CDR3: CASSVGKGAVDGNTIYF; DNA: TGTGCCAGCAGCGTAGGAAAGGGGGCCGTGGATGGAAACACCATATATTTT
D: .; V: TRBV7-9; J: TRBJ1-3; size: few; CDR3: CASSLYTVKRNTIYF; DNA: TGTGCCAGCAGCTTATACACGGTCAAGCGGAACACCATATATTTT
D: .; V: TRBV9; J: TRBJ1-6; size: .; CDR3: CASSPLPGAPPLHF; DNA: TGTGCCAGCAGCCCACTCCCGGGAGCACCACCCCTCCACTTT
D: .; V: TRBV19; J: TRBJ1-5; size: .; CDR3: CASSIGEAVGNQPQHF; DNA: TGTGCCAGTAGTATAGGCGAGGCGGTGGGCAATCAGCCCCAGCATTTT
D: .; V: TRBV19; J: TRBJ1-6; size: .; CDR3: CASSERGNSPLHF; DNA: TGTGCCAGTAGTGAAAGGGGAAATTCACCCCTCCACTTT
D: .; V: TRBV5-5; J: TRBJ1-6; size: .; CDR3: CASSYNSPLHF; DNA: TGTGCCAGCAGCTATAATTCGCCCCTCCACTTT
D: .; V: TRBV19; J: TRBJ1-3; size: .; CDR3: CASSQIGNTIYF; DNA: TGTGCCAGTAGCCAAATCGGAAACACCATATATTTT
D: .; V: TRBV5-6; J: TRBJ1-5; size: .; CDR3: CASSLVNQPQHF; DNA: TGTGCCAGCAGCCTAGTTAATCAGCCCCAGCATTTT
D: .; V: TRBV10-3; J: TRBJ2-7; size: .; CDR3: CAISELGPNEGRQYF; DNA: TGTGCCATCAGTGAGCTAGGACCGAATGAAGGGAGGCAGTACTTC
D: .; V: TRBV20-1; J: TRBJ1-5; size: .; CDR3: CSASLGGQPQHF; DNA: TGCAGTGCTAGTCTTGGCGGTCAGCCCCAGCATTTT
D: .; V: TRBV12-3/TRBV12-4; J: TRBJ1-2; size: .; CDR3: CASGLRVAGGYTF; DNA: TGTGCCAGCGGGCTGCGGGTGGCGGGTGGCTACACCTTC
D: .; V: TRBV30; J: TRBJ2-5; size: once; CDR3: CAWSPPSPSRAQYF; DNA: TGTGCCTGGAGTCCGCCGAGTCCATCCAGGGCCCAGTACTTC
D: TRBD2; V: TRBV5-1; J: TRBJ2-7; size: .; CDR3: CASSRPSSGGSYEQYF; DNA: TGCGCCAGCAGCCGCCCCTCTAGCGGGGGGTCCTACGAGCAGTACTTC
D: TRBD2; V: TRBV6-1; J: TRBJ2-3; size: .; CDR3: CASSVAYGRGGITDTQYF; DNA: TGTGCCAGCAGTGTCGCGTATGGGCGGGGGGGTATCACAGATACGCAGTATTTT
D: .; V: TRBV13; J: TRBJ1-1; size: .; CDR3: CASSSLMGGGRAFF; DNA: TGTGCCAGCAGCTCGCTAATGGGGGGAGGTAGGGCTTTCTTT
D: TRBD1; V: TRBV6-5; J: TRBJ1-1; size: .; CDR3: CASSPRGRTEAFF; DNA: TGTGCCAGCAGCCCCAGGGGGAGGACTGAAGCTTTCTTT
D: TRBD1; V: TRBV19; J: TRBJ2-2; size: .; CDR3: CASSIGGTGFTGELFF; DNA: TGTGCCAGTAGTATAGGGGGGACAGGGTTCACCGGGGAGCTGTTTTTT
D: .; V: TRBV5-1; J: TRBJ2-1; size: once; CDR3: CASTPSGADYNEQFF; DNA: TGCGCCAGCACACCGAGCGGCGCAGACTACAATGAGCAGTTCTTC
D: .; V: TRBV7-9; J: TRBJ1-1; size: .; CDR3: CASSLGANTEAFF; DNA: TGTGCCAGCAGCTTAGGGGCGAACACTGAAGCTTTCTTT
D: TRBD1; V: TRBV11-2; J: TRBJ1-1; size: .; CDR3: CASSWDRFLGAFF; DNA: TGTGCCAGCAGCTGGGACAGGTTTTTAGGAGCTTTCTTT
D: TRBD1; V: TRBV4-2; J: TRBJ2-4; size: once; CDR3: CASSQGETGDIQYF; DNA: TGTGCCAGCAGCCAAGGGGAAACAGGGGACATTCAGTACTTC
D: .; V: TRBV28; J: TRBJ2-5; size: .; CDR3: CASSYPEVETQYF; DNA: TGTGCCAGCAGTTACCCGGAGGTCGAGACCCAGTACTTC
D: .; V: TRBV27; J: TRBJ1-1; size: few; CDR3: CASSWAKTVKAFF; DNA: TGTGCCAGCAGTTGGGCGAAAACGGTGAAGGCTTTCTTT
D: TRBD1; V: TRBV4-3; J: TRBJ1-1; size: many; CDR3: CASSQDRRGLTEAFF; DNA: TGCGCCAGCAGCCAAGATAGGAGGGGGCTAACTGAAGCTTTCTTT
D: .; V: TRBV6-5; J: TRBJ1-1; size: .; CDR3: CASSTQTDEAFF; DNA: TGTGCCAGCAGTACTCAGACAGACGAAGCTTTCTTT
D: .; V: TRBV10-3; J: TRBJ1-1; size: .; CDR3: CAITRSSSYDPAFF; DNA: TGTGCCATCACCAGGTCCTCTTCTTACGACCCAGCTTTCTTT
D: .; V: TRBV18; J: TRBJ1-1; size: .; CDR3: CASSRTANTEAFF; DNA: TGTGCCAGCTCCAGGACAGCTAACACTGAAGCTTTCTTT
D: .; V: TRBV6-5; J: TRBJ2-7; size: .; CDR3: CASRAGPREQYF; DNA: TGTGCCAGCAGGGCGGGCCCGAGGGAGCAGTACTTC
D: .; V: TRBV5-1; J: TRBJ2-1; size: .; CDR3: CASSYYTQGGNNEQFF; DNA: TGCGCCAGCAGTTATTATACCCAGGGAGGCAACAATGAGCAGTTCTTC
D: TRBD2; V: TRBV18; J: TRBJ2-5; size: .; CDR3: CASSLEGLASGGAQTQYF; DNA: TGTGCCAGCTCACTAGAGGGGCTAGCTAGCGGGGGGGCCCAGACCCAGTACTTC
D: .; V: TRBV7-6; J: TRBJ1-1; size: .; CDR3: CASSHQGGEAFF; DNA: TGTGCCAGCAGTCATCAGGGCGGTGAAGCTTTCTTT
D: .; V: TRBV19; J: TRBJ1-2; size: .; CDR3: CASNLDKNYGYTF; DNA: TGTGCCAGTAATTTGGACAAAAACTATGGCTACACCTTC
D: TRBD1; V: TRBV7-6; J: TRBJ1-4; size: .; CDR3: CASSPGTARTNEKLFF; DNA: TGTGCCAGCAGCCCGGGGACAGCCAGAACTAATGAAAAACTGTTTTTT
D: TRBD1; V: TRBV12-5; J: TRBJ2-1; size: .; CDR3: CASGSGTGVYNEQFF; DNA: TGTGCTAGTGGTTCCGGGACAGGGGTCTACAATGAGCAGTTCTTC
D: .; V: TRBV4-1; J: TRBJ1-3; size: .; CDR3: CASSQGALSSGNTIYF; DNA: TGCGCCAGCAGCCAAGGGGCGCTAAGCTCTGGAAACACCATATATTTT